These T cell receptor beta chains were read from a single sample in a study of blood T cells in healthy people across ages. TCRdb reprocessed the 5' RACE reads via MiXCR and lists one record per CDR3 protein. Among 1.2 million to 1.5 million distinct CDR3 sequences listed, 59% were seen once. Sequencing was done on a sample of blood. Receptors originate from a man in his late teens or twenties in good health. CDR3s include the opening cysteine and the closing phenylalanine or tryptophan. A D gene is named only where the DNA matches it firmly. Expanded clones get a size class; other rows say once, few or many, or leave the size out.

CDR3: CASSPGARAEPFYGYTF
DNA: TGTGCCAGCAGCCCAGGGGCGCGGGCAGAGCCCTTCTATGGCTACACCTTC
size: -
D: -
V: TRBV13
J: TRBJ1-2

CDR3: CASSHDGVGANVLTF
DNA: TGCGCCAGCAGCCACGACGGAGTTGGGGCCAACGTCCTGACTTTC
size: -
D: -
V: TRBV4-3
J: TRBJ2-6

CDR3: CASSFGTASTDTQYF
DNA: TGTGCCAGCAGTTTTGGGACAGCTAGCACAGATACGCAGTATTTT
size: many
D: TRBD1
V: TRBV6-6
J: TRBJ2-3

CDR3: CASSYSSGSYEQYF
DNA: TGTGCCAGCAGTTACTCTAGCGGGAGTTACGAGCAGTACTTC
size: many
D: TRBD2
V: TRBV6-5
J: TRBJ2-7

CDR3: CASSPQGGSTSPLHF
DNA: TGTGCCAGCAGTCCGCAGGGGGGGTCGACTTCACCCCTCCACTTT
size: -
D: TRBD1
V: TRBV28
J: TRBJ1-6

CDR3: CASSPFTAEGVAYNEQFF
DNA: TGTGCCAGCTCTCCCTTTACAGCCGAGGGTGTGGCCTACAATGAGCAGTTCTTC
size: -
D: -
V: TRBV27
J: TRBJ2-1

CDR3: CSVGSSQYEQYF
DNA: TGCAGCGTTGGGTCCAGCCAGTACGAGCAGTACTTC
size: few
D: -
V: TRBV29-1
J: TRBJ2-7

CDR3: CASSLTVAGSYEQYF
DNA: TGTGCCAGCAGTTTGACAGTGGCAGGCTCCTACGAGCAGTACTTC
size: few
D: -
V: TRBV28
J: TRBJ2-7

CDR3: CASSPRDGEAFF
DNA: TGCGCCAGCAGCCCCCGGGACGGTGAAGCTTTCTTT
size: -
D: -
V: TRBV5-1
J: TRBJ1-1

CDR3: CSVEVNASAEQYF
DNA: TGCAGCGTTGAAGTTAACGCATCCGCCGAGCAGTACTTC
size: -
D: -
V: TRBV29-1
J: TRBJ2-7

CDR3: CSARQGPSPYNEQFF
DNA: TGCAGTGCTAGACAAGGACCATCCCCCTACAATGAGCAGTTCTTC
size: -
D: -
V: TRBV20-1
J: TRBJ2-1

CDR3: CASSEGRPDTQYF
DNA: TGTGCCAGCAGTGAGGGCCGCCCAGATACGCAGTATTTT
size: -
D: -
V: TRBV2
J: TRBJ2-3

CDR3: CSVEEGLPYEQYF
DNA: TGCAGCGTTGAAGAGGGACTCCCCTACGAGCAGTACTTC
size: -
D: -
V: TRBV29-1
J: TRBJ2-7

CDR3: CASSQEGAVDQPQHF
DNA: TGCGCCAGCAGCCAAGAGGGGGCGGTGGATCAGCCCCAGCATTTT
size: -
D: -
V: TRBV4-3
J: TRBJ1-5

CDR3: CASSVPREVELFF
DNA: TGTGCCAGCAGCGTCCCCAGGGAGGTGGAGCTGTTTTTT
size: -
D: -
V: TRBV5-5
J: TRBJ2-2

CDR3: CASSPVRGEKLFF
DNA: TGTGCCAGCAGCCCGGTCAGGGGAGAAAAACTGTTTTTT
size: -
D: -
V: TRBV7-2
J: TRBJ1-4

CDR3: CASSSSVVSYEQYF
DNA: TGTGCCAGCAGCTCCTCCGTCGTTTCCTACGAGCAGTACTTC
size: -
D: -
V: TRBV11-2
J: TRBJ2-7

CDR3: CASSPAYEGSEKLFF
DNA: TGTGCCAGCAGCCCTGCTTATGAGGGTAGCGAAAAACTGTTTTTT
size: few
D: -
V: TRBV7-2
J: TRBJ1-4

CDR3: CASSIPGPQPDTQYF
DNA: TGTGCCAGCAGCATTCCGGGGCCCCAACCAGATACGCAGTATTTT
size: -
D: -
V: TRBV11-2
J: TRBJ2-3

CDR3: CSVRTVLTYEQYF
DNA: TGCAGCGTCAGGACAGTTTTAACCTACGAGCAGTACTTC
size: few
D: -
V: TRBV29-1
J: TRBJ2-7

CDR3: CATILAGTGIYEQYF
DNA: TGTGCCACCATTTTAGCCGGGACAGGGATCTACGAGCAGTACTTC
size: few
D: TRBD1
V: TRBV2
J: TRBJ2-7

CDR3: CASSRTSGPLADTQYF
DNA: TGTGCCAGCAGCCGGACTAGCGGGCCCCTGGCAGATACGCAGTATTTT
size: -
D: TRBD2
V: TRBV7-9
J: TRBJ2-3

CDR3: CASSYQGRSNQPQHF
DNA: TGTGCCAGCAGTTATCAGGGTAGGAGCAATCAGCCCCAGCATTTT
size: -
D: -
V: TRBV6-6
J: TRBJ1-5

CDR3: CASSYSPWGNNSPLHF
DNA: TGTGCCAGCAGTTACTCCCCATGGGGGAATAATTCACCCCTCCACTTT
size: -
D: -
V: TRBV6-5
J: TRBJ1-6

CDR3: CASGFGGPQQFF
DNA: TGTGCCAGCGGCTTTGGTGGGCCTCAGCAGTTCTTC
size: -
D: -
V: TRBV25-1
J: TRBJ2-1

CDR3: CASSLGGWGYEQYF
DNA: TGTGCCAGCAGCTTAGGCGGGTGGGGTTACGAGCAGTACTTC
size: -
D: -
V: TRBV7-2
J: TRBJ2-7

CDR3: CAALGNQETQYF
DNA: TGTGCCGCACTTGGGAACCAAGAGACCCAGTACTTC
size: -
D: -
V: TRBV3-1
J: TRBJ2-5

CDR3: CATSILPPFAGAPGCEQYF
DNA: TGTGCCACCAGCATACTTCCGCCTTTTGCGGGAGCACCAGGTTGCGAGCAGTACTTC
size: once
D: TRBD2
V: TRBV15
J: TRBJ2-7

CDR3: CSVAPGPGLSGYTF
DNA: TGCAGCGTTGCCCCGGGACCCGGCCTGAGTGGCTACACCTTC
size: -
D: -
V: TRBV29-1
J: TRBJ1-2

CDR3: CASSSLRDGTYEQYF
DNA: TGTGCCAGCAGCTCCCTCCGGGACGGTACCTACGAGCAGTACTTC
size: few
D: -
V: TRBV7-6
J: TRBJ2-7

CDR3: CSARVPPEAFF
DNA: TGCAGTGCTAGGGTCCCTCCTGAAGCTTTCTTT
size: -
D: -
V: TRBV20-1
J: TRBJ1-1

CDR3: CASTGTEFLPQHF
DNA: TGTGCCAGCACCGGGACAGAGTTTCTCCCCCAGCATTTT
size: once
D: TRBD1
V: TRBV2
J: TRBJ1-5

CDR3: CSASTSLAEAFF
DNA: TGCAGTGCTAGTACATCGCTGGCCGAAGCTTTCTTT
size: -
D: -
V: TRBV20-1
J: TRBJ1-1

CDR3: CASSPTGQHQPQHF
DNA: TGTGCCAGCAGTCCGACAGGGCAGCATCAGCCCCAGCATTTT
size: -
D: TRBD1
V: TRBV25-1
J: TRBJ1-5

CDR3: CASSTTGTISNEQFF
DNA: TGCGCCAGCAGCACCACGGGGACTATTTCCAATGAGCAGTTCTTC
size: -
D: TRBD2
V: TRBV4-1
J: TRBJ2-1

CDR3: CASSYRQGRGSQQYF
DNA: TGCGCCAGCAGCTACCGACAGGGGCGCGGTTCACAGCAGTACTTC
size: few
D: TRBD1
V: TRBV5-1
J: TRBJ2-7

CDR3: CASSHLQGYNEQFF
DNA: TGCGCCAGCAGCCACCTACAGGGCTACAATGAGCAGTTCTTC
size: -
D: -
V: TRBV4-1
J: TRBJ2-1

CDR3: CASSEWLGPNNEQFF
DNA: TGTGCCAGCAGTGAGTGGCTCGGGCCAAACAATGAGCAGTTCTTC
size: few
D: -
V: TRBV2
J: TRBJ2-1

CDR3: CASSPGTGDFGELFF
DNA: TGTGCCAGCAGCCCCGGGACAGGGGATTTTGGGGAGCTGTTTTTT
size: -
D: TRBD1
V: TRBV25-1
J: TRBJ2-2

CDR3: CASSLAALGQETQYF
DNA: TGTGCCAGCAGCTTAGCGGCGTTGGGCCAAGAGACCCAGTACTTC
size: -
D: -
V: TRBV7-2
J: TRBJ2-5

CDR3: CSVEPPGLASRKSGVEQFF
DNA: TGCAGCGTAGAACCGCCGGGACTAGCTTCCCGTAAGTCAGGGGTTGAGCAGTTCTTC
size: -
D: TRBD2
V: TRBV29-1
J: TRBJ2-1

CDR3: CASSLQGWGYEQYF
DNA: TGCGCCAGCAGTCTACAAGGCTGGGGCTACGAGCAGTACTTC
size: -
D: -
V: TRBV4-1
J: TRBJ2-7

CDR3: CSARPMTGYRPGELFF
DNA: TGCAGTGCTAGACCAATGACAGGGTATCGTCCCGGGGAGCTGTTTTTT
size: -
D: TRBD1
V: TRBV20-1
J: TRBJ2-2

CDR3: CASMGGPGIYNSPLHF
DNA: TGTGCCAGCATGGGGGGGCCCGGTATCTATAATTCACCCCTCCACTTT
size: -
D: -
V: TRBV28
J: TRBJ1-6

CDR3: CASSLQAEGYGYTF
DNA: TGTGCCAGCAGTTTACAGGCAGAGGGCTATGGCTACACCTTC
size: -
D: -
V: TRBV27
J: TRBJ1-2

CDR3: CSARDLTQDLYEQYF
DNA: TGCAGTGCTAGAGACTTGACACAAGACCTTTACGAGCAGTACTTC
size: -
D: -
V: TRBV20-1
J: TRBJ2-7

CDR3: CASGWGLYEQYF
DNA: TGTGCCAGTGGTTGGGGCCTCTACGAGCAGTACTTC
size: few
D: -
V: TRBV25-1
J: TRBJ2-7